Presented here are 20 T cell receptor beta chains from one specimen sequenced in a study of OX40 agonist ivuxolimab in advanced cancers. The repertoire was sequenced with immunoSEQ multiplex PCR; TCRdb's copy has only in-frame clones and lacks some. The data show under 95,000 clones, about 85% seen once. The sequenced sample was CD4+ or CD8+ T cells sorted from blood, obtained in a trial of the OX40 agonist ivuxolimab. The receptors derive from an adult with an advanced solid tumor such as melanoma, head and neck, liver or kidney cancer.

In its sample, this clone was seen once. V is TRBV6-5 and J is TRBJ2-7; 11 positions match TRBD2. Germline assignment: CDR1 MNHEY and CDR2 SVGAGI. The trim removed 8 bases at V and 5 bases at J, leaving 11 bases unmatched. The CDR3 has 15 amino acids. CDR3: CASLQLAGVIDEQYF. CDR3 nucleotides: TGTGCCAGCCTCCAACTAGCGGGAGTCATCGACGAGCAGTACTTC.

This chain uses TRBV6-5 with TRBJ1-4; tentative D call: TRBD1 (6 bases). The CDR3 has 13 amino acids. From germline, CDR1 is MNHEY and CDR2 SVGAGI. V lost 5 bases to trimming and J lost 8 bases, with 12 bases between them. Here the CDR3 DNA reads TGTGCCAGCAGTGTAGGGCAGGGGGAAAAACTGTTTTTT. Translated, it gives CASSVGQGEKLFF.

The genes are TRBV7-9 and TRBJ2-7; 13 bases are shared with TRBD2. The CDR3 runs to 16 residues. The germline CDR1 and CDR2 sequences are SEHNR and FQNEAQ (reference sequence). V trimming: 8 bases; J trimming: 2 bases; junction bases outside the gene matches: 9. Here the CDR3 DNA reads TGTGCCAGCCACGTCGGACTAGCGGGAGACACCTACGAGCAGTACTTC. Protein: CASHVGLAGDTYEQYF.

This rearrangement joins TRBV19 to TRBJ1-5; tentatively, D is TRBD1 (6 bases). V lost 6 bases, J lost 0 bases, and 18 bases lay in between. CDR1 LNHDA and CDR2 SQIVND come from the germline V gene (reference sequence). The CDR3 runs 17 residues. CDR3 sequence reads: CASSPHPGQYSNQPQHF. The DNA of the CDR3 is TGTGCCAGTAGCCCCCACCCCGGACAGTATAGCAATCAGCCCCAGCATTTT.

This chain uses TRBV6-1 with TRBJ1-6, with unresolved D. The CDR3 totals 15 residues. Looked up from germline, CDR1 is MNHNS and CDR2 is SASEGT. V gave up 6 bases and J gave up 8 bases, with 17 bases separating them. CDR3 coding DNA: TGTGCCAGCAGACCCGCCCAGGCGGGGTATTCACCCCTCCACTTT. It codes for CASRPAQAGYSPLHF.

The chain has TRBV7-9 and TRBJ1-1; D is unresolved. Germline V CDR1 and CDR2: SEHNR, FQNEAQ (reference sequence). The V end lost 6 bases, the J end lost 1 base, and 3 bases lay between the germline ends. This CDR3 is built from 11 residues. The chain's CDR3 is CASRGNTEAFF. The CDR3 bases are TGTGCCAGCAGAGGGAACACTGAAGCTTTCTTT.

The chain employs TRBV5-1 and TRBJ2-3, with TRBD2 matching 15 bases. This CDR3 has 20 amino acids. Losses at the gene ends were 0 bases for V and 0 bases for J; bases not matched to a gene: 8. Per germline, CDR1 SGHRS and CDR2 YFSETQ. The DNA for the CDR3 is TGCGCCAGCAGCTTGGTGGGAGGGGGACTAGCGGGAGGAAGCACAGATACGCAGTATTTT. Protein: CASSLVGGGLAGGSTDTQYF.

This clone was found once. The chain employs TRBV25-1 and TRBJ1-5; 8 bases line up with TRBD1. The ends lost 9 bases at V and 7 bases at J; junction bases unmatched: 8. Germline lookup yields CDR1 MGHDK and CDR2 SYGVNS. This CDR3 region has 13 residues. CDR3 bases: TGTGCCAGTTCCCGGACAGGGAACCAGCCCCAGCATTTT. Amino acid sequence: CASSRTGNQPQHF.

V gene TRBV28 combines with J gene TRBJ2-7; D might be TRBD1 or TRBD2, each matching 5 bases. The CDR3 has 15 amino acids. From germline, CDR1 is MDHEN and CDR2 SYDVKM. The germline V and J ends were trimmed by 6 bases and 0 bases, with 15 bases remaining between them. The CDR3 nucleotides are TGTGCCAGCAGCAGGGACGTCGCCCGCTCCTACGAGCAGTACTTC. It is translated as CASSRDVARSYEQYF.

V gene TRBV14 combines with J gene TRBJ2-7; tentative D call: TRBD2 (5 bases). The germline CDR1 and CDR2 sequences are SGHDN and FVKESK. The CDR3 totals 13 residues. Trimming removed 7 bases at V and 1 base at J, with 11 bases between. The CDR3 spells CASTRTGSYEQYF. DNA of the CDR3: TGTGCCAGCACCAGGACGGGGTCCTACGAGCAGTACTTC.

The chain combines TRBV20-1 with TRBJ1-4; D gene unclear. Germline V gene sequence: CDR1 DFQATT, CDR2 SNEGSKA (reference sequence). This CDR3 comprises 11 residues. Trimming removed 5 bases from V and 8 bases from J, with 9 bases in between. The CDR3 reads CSAGNGEKLFF. The CDR3, as DNA: TGCAGTGCTGGAAACGGGGAAAAACTGTTTTTT.

This rearrangement joins TRBV7-6 to TRBJ2-7, with 7 bases identical to TRBD1. V shed 5 bases and J 4 bases; nucleotides not matched to a gene: 8. In germline, CDR1 is SGHVS, CDR2 FNYEAQ. The CDR3 runs to 14 residues. CDR3: CASSPRTGAYEQYF. In DNA form, the CDR3 reads TGTGCCAGCAGCCCCAGGACAGGAGCATACGAGCAGTACTTC.

In the case of this clone: A read error may produce the germline difference seen at one junction end. This chain links TRBV7-7 with TRBJ2-1, with TRBD2 identical over 10 bases. CDR1 is SSHAT, CDR2 FNYEAQ, per germline (reference sequence). CDR3 length: 13 residues. CDR3 DNA: TGTGCTAGCAGCCCCAGGGGACTAGCGGAGCAGTTCTTC. Translation gives CASSPRGLAEQFF.

The V gene is TRBV6-1, the J gene TRBJ1-2; D is uncertain. Germline V gene data show CDR1 as MNHNS and CDR2 as SASEGT. Trimming cost V 1 base and J 5 bases, with 8 bases left between them. This CDR3 contains 13 residues. The CDR3 bases are TGTGCCAGCAGTGAAGACAGTGAATATGGCTACACCTTC. Translation: CASSEDSEYGYTF.

V usage is TRBV29-1 and J usage is TRBJ2-1; 8 nucleotides align to TRBD2. Trimming at V came to 4 bases and at J to 0 bases, leaving 8 bases not matched to a gene. CDR1 and CDR2 (germline): SQVTM, ANQGSEA. The CDR3 is 16 amino acids. The DNA of the CDR3 is TGCAGCGTTGTGTCCTTACTAGCGGCCTCCTACAATGAGCAGTTCTTC. It translates to CSVVSLLAASYNEQFF.

The V and J genes are TRBV6-5 and TRBJ2-1; 7 positions match TRBD2. V lost 4 bases to trimming and J lost 6 bases; unmatched junction nucleotides: 9. Looked up from germline, CDR1 is MNHEY and CDR2 is SVGAGI. This CDR3 has 15 residues. The CDR3: CASSSPGRVGNEQFF. CDR3 sequence (DNA): TGTGCCAGCAGTTCCCCGGGGAGGGTGGGCAATGAGCAGTTCTTC.

The chain is built from TRBV19 and TRBJ1-5; the D gene is possibly TRBD1 (6 bases). V was trimmed by 3 bases and J by 6 bases, leaving 12 bases between them. Germline CDR1 is LNHDA and CDR2 is SQIVND (reference sequence). The CDR3 covers 14 residues. The CDR3: CASSILDRSQPQHF. The CDR3 DNA follows: TGTGCCAGTAGTATCCTCGACAGGTCTCAGCCCCAGCATTTT.

J is TRBJ1-5 and V is TRBV28, with D possibly matching TRBD1 (5 bases). Germline CDR1 is MDHEN and CDR2 is SYDVKM. The CDR3 loop spans 15 amino acids. The V end lost 6 bases, the J end lost 5 bases, and 17 bases lay between the germline ends. The DNA of the CDR3 is TGTGCCAGCAGCCGGAGACAGAGCGGGGATCAGCCCCAGCATTTT. It yields the protein CASSRRQSGDQPQHF.

The V gene is TRBV7-2, the J gene TRBJ2-7; possible D gene TRBD1, 5 bases. Germline CDR1 reads SGHTA; CDR2 reads FQGNSA. V was trimmed by 4 bases and J by 6 bases, leaving 19 bases between them. The CDR3 runs to 15 residues. The CDR3 DNA sequence: TGTGCCAGCAGCTCCCGGCCAGGGTTGACCTTCGAGCAGTACTTC. Its protein product is CASSSRPGLTFEQYF.

This clone came up once. This chain links TRBV7-9 with TRBJ1-6; possible D gene TRBD1, 6 bases. The CDR3 runs 16 residues. Per the germline V gene, CDR1 is SEHNR and CDR2 is FQNEAQ (reference sequence). V lost 1 base and J 7 bases, leaving 14 bases between the germline ends. The CDR3 DNA reads TGTGCCAGCAGCTTAGTACGGGGGCTACAGAATTCACCCCTCCACTTT. It encodes CASSLVRGLQNSPLHF.